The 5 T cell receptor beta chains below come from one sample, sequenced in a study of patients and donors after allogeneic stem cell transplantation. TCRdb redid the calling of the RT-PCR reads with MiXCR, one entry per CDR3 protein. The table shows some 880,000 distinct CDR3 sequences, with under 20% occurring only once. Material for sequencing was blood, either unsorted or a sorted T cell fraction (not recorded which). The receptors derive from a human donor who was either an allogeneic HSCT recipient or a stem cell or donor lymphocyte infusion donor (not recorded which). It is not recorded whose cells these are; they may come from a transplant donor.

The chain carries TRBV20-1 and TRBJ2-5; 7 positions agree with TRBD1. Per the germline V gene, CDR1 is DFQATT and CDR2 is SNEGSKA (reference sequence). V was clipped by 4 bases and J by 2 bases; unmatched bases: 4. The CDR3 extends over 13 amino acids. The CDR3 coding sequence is TGCAGTGCTATGGGGACAGAGCAAGAGACCCAGTACTTC. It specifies CSAMGTEQETQYF.

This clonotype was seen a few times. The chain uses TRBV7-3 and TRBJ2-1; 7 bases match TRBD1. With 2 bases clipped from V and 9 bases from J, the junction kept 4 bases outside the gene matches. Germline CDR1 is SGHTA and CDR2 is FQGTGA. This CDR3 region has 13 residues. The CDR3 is CASSLRPGGEQFF. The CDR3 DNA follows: TGTGCCAGCAGCTTACGGCCAGGGGGTGAGCAGTTCTTC.

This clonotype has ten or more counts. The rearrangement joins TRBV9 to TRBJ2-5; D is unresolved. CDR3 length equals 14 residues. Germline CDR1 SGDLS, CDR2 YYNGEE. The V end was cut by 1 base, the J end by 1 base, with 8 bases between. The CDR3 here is CASSVPGLQETQYF. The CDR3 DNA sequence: TGTGCCAGCAGCGTACCGGGCCTCCAAGAGACCCAGTACTTC.

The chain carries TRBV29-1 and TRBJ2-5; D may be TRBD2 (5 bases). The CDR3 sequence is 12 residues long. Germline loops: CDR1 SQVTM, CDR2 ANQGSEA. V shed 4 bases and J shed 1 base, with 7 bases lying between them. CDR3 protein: CSVGEGQETQYF. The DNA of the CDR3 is TGCAGCGTTGGAGAGGGCCAAGAGACCCAGTACTTC.

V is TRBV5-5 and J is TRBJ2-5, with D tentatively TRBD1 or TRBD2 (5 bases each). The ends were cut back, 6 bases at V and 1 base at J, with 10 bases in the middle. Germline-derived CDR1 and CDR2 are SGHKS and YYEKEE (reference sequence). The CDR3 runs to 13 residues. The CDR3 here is CASTSGAQETQYF. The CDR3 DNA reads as TGTGCCAGCACCTCCGGGGCCCAAGAGACCCAGTACTTC.